The subject of this entry is one T cell receptor (beta chain). This specimen comes from a study of T cells in Graves' hyperthyroidism and ophthalmopathy. Researchers defined stable Graves' hyperthyroidism as no ophthalmopathy progression within 18 months. Not enrolled were patients with uncontrolled infection, other autoimmune disease, pregnancy or lactation. Diagnosing involved the use of clinical symptoms, serum thyroxine and TRAb, thyroid ultrasound and orbital computed tomography. V lost 8 bases and J lost 7, with 17 bases in between. The germline V gene encodes CDR1 MNHNS and CDR2 SASEGT. CDR3 size: 14 residues. Amplification targeted TCR beta CDR3 regions from RNA transcripts. RT-PCR in the first round (using the HTBI primer set) targeted the TCR CDR3. TCRdb reprocessed the multiplex PCR reads with MiXCR, giving one entry per CDR3 protein. The table shows 300,000 to 400,000 distinct CDR3 sequences, with approximately 18% occurring only once.

The TCR sequence derives from a woman in her fifties or sixties with Graves' hyperthyroidism. The chain couples TRBV6-1 to TRBJ1-4; D perhaps matches TRBD1 (5 bases). Sequenced: blood. DNA of the CDR3: TGTGCCAGCGGAGAGGAGGGGAGCGTTGAAAAACTGTTTTTT. It codes for CASGEEGSVEKLFF.